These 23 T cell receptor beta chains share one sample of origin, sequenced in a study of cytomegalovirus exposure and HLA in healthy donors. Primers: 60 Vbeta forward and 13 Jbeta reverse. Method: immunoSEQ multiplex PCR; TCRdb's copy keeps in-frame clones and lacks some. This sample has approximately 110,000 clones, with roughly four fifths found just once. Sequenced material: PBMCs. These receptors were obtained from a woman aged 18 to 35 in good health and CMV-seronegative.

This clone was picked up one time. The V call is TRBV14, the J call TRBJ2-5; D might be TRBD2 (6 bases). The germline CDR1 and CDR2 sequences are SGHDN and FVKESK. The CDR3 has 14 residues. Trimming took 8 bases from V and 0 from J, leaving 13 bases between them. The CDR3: CASGSGAYQETQYF. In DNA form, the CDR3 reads TGTGCCAGCGGTAGCGGAGCGTACCAAGAGACCCAGTACTTC.

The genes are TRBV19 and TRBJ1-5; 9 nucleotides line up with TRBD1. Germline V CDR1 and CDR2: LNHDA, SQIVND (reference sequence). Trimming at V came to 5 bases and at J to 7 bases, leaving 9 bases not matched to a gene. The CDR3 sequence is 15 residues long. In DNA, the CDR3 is TGTGCCAGTAGTCCCACAGGGGGCCTGGGGCAGCCCCAGCATTTT. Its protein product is CASSPTGGLGQPQHF.

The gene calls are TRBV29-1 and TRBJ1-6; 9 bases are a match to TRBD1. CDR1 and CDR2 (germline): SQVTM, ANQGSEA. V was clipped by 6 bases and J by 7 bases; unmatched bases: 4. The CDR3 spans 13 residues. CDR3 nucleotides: TGCAGCGTCATACAGGGGGCGAATTCACCCCTCCACTTT. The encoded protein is CSVIQGANSPLHF.

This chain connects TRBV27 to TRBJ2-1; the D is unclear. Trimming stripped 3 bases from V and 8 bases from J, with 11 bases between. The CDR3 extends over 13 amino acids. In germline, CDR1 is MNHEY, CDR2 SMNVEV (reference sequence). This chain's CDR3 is CASSFGAGDEQFF. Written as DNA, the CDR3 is TGTGCCAGCAGTTTTGGAGCCGGCGATGAGCAGTTCTTC.

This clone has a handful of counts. Written as DNA, the CDR3 is TGCGCCAGCAGCTCCGGACAGGGGTGGGCAGATACGCAGTATTTT. Its translation is CASSSGQGWADTQYF. This sequence joins TRBV5-1 and TRBJ2-3; TRBD1 agrees at 9 bases. Germline CDR1 reads SGHRS; CDR2 reads YFSETQ. The CDR3 is 15 amino acids. V was pared by 3 bases and J by 4 bases, with 6 bases of the junction left unmatched.

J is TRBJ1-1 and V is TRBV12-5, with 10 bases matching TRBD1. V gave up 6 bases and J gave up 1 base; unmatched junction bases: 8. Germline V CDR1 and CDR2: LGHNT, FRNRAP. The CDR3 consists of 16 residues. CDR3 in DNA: TGTGCTAGTGGATACGGGACAGGGGAGTGGAACACTGAAGCTTTCTTT. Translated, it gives CASGYGTGEWNTEAFF.

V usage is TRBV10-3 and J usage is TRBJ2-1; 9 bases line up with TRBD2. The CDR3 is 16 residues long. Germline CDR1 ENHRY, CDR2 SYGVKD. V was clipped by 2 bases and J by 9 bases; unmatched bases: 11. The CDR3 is CAISERPSGESGEQFF. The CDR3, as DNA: TGTGCCATCAGTGAGCGTCCTAGCGGGGAGAGTGGTGAGCAGTTCTTC.

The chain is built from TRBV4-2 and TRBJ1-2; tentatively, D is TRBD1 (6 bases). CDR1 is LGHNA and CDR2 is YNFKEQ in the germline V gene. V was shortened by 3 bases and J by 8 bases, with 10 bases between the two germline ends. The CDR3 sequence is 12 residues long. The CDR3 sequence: CASSHERGGYTF. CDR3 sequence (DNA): TGTGCCAGCAGCCATGAGAGGGGGGGCTACACCTTC.

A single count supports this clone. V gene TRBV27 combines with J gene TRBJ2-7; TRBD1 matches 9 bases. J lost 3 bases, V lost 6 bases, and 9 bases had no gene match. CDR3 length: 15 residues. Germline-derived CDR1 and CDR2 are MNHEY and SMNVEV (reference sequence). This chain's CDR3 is CASRSPGTGNYEQYF. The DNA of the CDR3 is TGTGCCAGCAGGAGCCCGGGGACAGGGAACTACGAGCAGTACTTC.

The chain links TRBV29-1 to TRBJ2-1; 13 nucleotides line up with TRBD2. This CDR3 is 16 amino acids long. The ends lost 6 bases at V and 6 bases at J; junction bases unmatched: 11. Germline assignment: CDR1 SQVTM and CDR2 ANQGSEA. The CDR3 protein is CSVQRTSGSRFNEQFF. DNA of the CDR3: TGCAGCGTCCAGAGGACTAGCGGGAGTAGGTTCAATGAGCAGTTCTTC.

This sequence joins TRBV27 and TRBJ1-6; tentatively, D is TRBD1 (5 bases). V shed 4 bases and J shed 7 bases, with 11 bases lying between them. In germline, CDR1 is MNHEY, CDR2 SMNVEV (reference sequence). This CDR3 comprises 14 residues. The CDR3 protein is CASSYRTFNSPLHF. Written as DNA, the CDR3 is TGTGCCAGCAGTTACAGGACCTTCAATTCACCCCTCCACTTT.

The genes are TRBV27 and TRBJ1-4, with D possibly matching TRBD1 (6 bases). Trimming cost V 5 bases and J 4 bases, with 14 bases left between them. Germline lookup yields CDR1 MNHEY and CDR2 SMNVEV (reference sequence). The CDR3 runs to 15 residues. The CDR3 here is CASSKDRVCNEKLFF. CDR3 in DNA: TGTGCCAGCAGTAAGGACAGAGTTTGTAATGAAAAACTGTTTTTT.

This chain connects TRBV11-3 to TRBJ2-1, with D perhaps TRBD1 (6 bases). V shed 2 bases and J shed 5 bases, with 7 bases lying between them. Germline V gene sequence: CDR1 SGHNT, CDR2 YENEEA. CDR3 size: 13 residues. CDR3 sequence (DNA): TGTGCCAGCAGCTTAAACAGGGACAATGAGCAGTTCTTC. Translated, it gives CASSLNRDNEQFF. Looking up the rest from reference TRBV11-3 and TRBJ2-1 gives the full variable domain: EAGVVQSPRYKIIEKKQPVAFWCNPISGHNTLYWYLQNLGQGPELLIRYENEEAVDDSQLPKDRFSAERLKGVDSTLKIQPAELGDSAVYLCASSLNRDNEQFFGPGTRLTVL.

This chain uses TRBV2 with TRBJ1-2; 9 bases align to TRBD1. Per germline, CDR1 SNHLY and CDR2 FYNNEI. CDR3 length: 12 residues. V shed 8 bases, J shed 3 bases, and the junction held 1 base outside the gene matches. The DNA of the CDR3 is TGTGCCAGCGGGACAGGGTACTATGGCTACACCTTC. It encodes CASGTGYYGYTF.

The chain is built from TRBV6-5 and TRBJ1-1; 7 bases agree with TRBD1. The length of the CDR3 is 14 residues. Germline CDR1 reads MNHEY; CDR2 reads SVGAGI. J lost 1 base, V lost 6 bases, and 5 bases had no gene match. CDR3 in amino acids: CASSRGTANTEAFF. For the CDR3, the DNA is TGTGCCAGCAGCCGGGGGACAGCGAACACTGAAGCTTTCTTT.

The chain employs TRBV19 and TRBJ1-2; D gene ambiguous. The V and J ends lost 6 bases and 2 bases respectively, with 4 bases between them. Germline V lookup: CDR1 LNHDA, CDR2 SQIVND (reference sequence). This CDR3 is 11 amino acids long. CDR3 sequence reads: CASRQNYGYTF. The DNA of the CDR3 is TGTGCCAGTAGACAAAACTATGGCTACACCTTC.

This CDR3 is CATRSGTEAFF. The CDR3 nucleotides read TGCGCCACCCGAAGCGGGACTGAAGCTTTCTTT. The J gene is TRBJ1-1, the V gene TRBV5-1; D is unclear. Deletions cut 9 bases from V and 5 bases from J, with 11 bases between. CDR1 and CDR2 from the germline V gene are SGHRS and YFSETQ. The CDR3 runs 11 residues.

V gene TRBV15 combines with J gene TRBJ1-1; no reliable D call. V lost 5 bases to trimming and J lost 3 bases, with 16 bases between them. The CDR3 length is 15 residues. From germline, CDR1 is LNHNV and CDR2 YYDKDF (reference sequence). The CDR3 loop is CATSPHSGVHTEAFF. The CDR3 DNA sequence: TGTGCCACCAGCCCACATTCCGGGGTTCACACTGAAGCTTTCTTT.

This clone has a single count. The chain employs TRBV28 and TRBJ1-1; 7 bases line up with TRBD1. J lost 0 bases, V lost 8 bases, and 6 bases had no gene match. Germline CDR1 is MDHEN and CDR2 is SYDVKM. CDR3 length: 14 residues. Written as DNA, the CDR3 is TGTGCCAGCTCAGACAGGGTTATGAACACTGAAGCTTTCTTT. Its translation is CASSDRVMNTEAFF.

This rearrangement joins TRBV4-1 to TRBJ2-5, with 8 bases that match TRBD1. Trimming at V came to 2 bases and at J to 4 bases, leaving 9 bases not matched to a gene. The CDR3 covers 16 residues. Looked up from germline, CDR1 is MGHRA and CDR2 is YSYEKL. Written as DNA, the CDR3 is TGCGCCAGCAGCCAACCCTGGACAGGGAGAGGAGAGACCCAGTACTTC. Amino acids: CASSQPWTGRGETQYF.

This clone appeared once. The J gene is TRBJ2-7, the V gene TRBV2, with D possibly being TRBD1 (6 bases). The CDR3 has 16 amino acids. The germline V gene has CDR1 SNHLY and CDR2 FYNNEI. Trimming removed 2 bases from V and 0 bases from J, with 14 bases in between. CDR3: CASSESDSESSYEQYF. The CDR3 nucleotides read TGTGCCAGCAGTGAATCGGACAGCGAGAGCTCCTACGAGCAGTACTTC.

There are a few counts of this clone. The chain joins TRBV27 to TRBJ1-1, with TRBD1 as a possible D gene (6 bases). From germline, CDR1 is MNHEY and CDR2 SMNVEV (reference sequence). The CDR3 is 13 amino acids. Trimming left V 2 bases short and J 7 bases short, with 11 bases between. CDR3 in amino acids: CASSLQGTIEAFF. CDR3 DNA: TGTGCCAGCAGTTTACAGGGGACAATTGAAGCTTTCTTT.

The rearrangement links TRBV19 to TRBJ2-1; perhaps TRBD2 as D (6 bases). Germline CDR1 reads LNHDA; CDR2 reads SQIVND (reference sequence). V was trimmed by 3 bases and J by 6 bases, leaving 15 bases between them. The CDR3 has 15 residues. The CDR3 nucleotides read TGTGCCAGTAGTATCAGTAGCGGTGCTGTCAATGAGCAGTTCTTC. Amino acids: CASSISSGAVNEQFF.